The entry below gives a single T cell receptor (beta chain) sequence along with its context. Antigen specificity is unknown. Because the library targeted alpha chains, this beta chain is an off-target read whose size means little. Time point reported: sample taken at primary tumor resection. The data originate from a study of spatial heterogeneity in lung cancer. Study-wide results and limits: Expanded intratumoral alpha and beta TCR counts tracked tumor mutation counts.

TCRdb reprocessed the 5' RACE reads with MiXCR, giving one entry per CDR3 protein. The repertoire has 9,500 to 10,000 distinct CDR3 sequences, less than 65% of them found once; the top ten carry 25% to 35%. This CDR3 has 17 residues. Germline-derived CDR1 and CDR2 are SGHKS and YYEKEE (reference sequence). Between the trimmed V and J ends, which lost 4 bases and 2 bases, there was a span of 20 bases. This TCR was sampled from a female donor with early-stage non-small cell lung cancer. The source was lung tumor tissue, collected at surgery. This chain joins TRBV5-5 and TRBJ2-3; D unclear. CDR3 coding DNA: TGTGCCAGCAGCCAGAGACCTAATACCCTATCCACAGATACGCAGTATTTT. Its protein is CASSQRPNTLSTDTQYF.